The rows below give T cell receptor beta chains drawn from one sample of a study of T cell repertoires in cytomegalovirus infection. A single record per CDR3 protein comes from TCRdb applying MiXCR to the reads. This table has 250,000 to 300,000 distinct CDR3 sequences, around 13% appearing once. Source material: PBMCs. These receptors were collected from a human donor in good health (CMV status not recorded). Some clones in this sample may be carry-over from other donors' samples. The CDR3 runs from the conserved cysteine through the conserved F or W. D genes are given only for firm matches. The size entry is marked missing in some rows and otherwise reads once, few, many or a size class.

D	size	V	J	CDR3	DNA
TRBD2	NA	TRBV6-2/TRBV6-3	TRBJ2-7	CASQGREAIYEQYF	TGTGCCAGCCAAGGGCGGGAGGCAATCTACGAGCAGTACTTC
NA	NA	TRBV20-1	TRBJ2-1	CSATDRDNEQFF	TGCAGTGCTACGGACCGAGACAATGAGCAGTTCTTC
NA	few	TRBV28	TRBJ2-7	CASGRGGEQYF	TGTGCCAGCGGACGTGGGGGCGAGCAGTACTTC
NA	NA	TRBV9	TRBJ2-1	CASSVRGLSYNEQFF	TGTGCCAGCAGCGTTCGAGGGCTCTCCTACAATGAGCAGTTCTTC
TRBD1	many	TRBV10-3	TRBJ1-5	CAISALQGADQPQHF	TGTGCCATCAGTGCCTTACAGGGGGCGGATCAGCCCCAGCATTTT
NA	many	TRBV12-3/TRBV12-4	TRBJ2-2	CASSLQLNTGELFF	TGTGCCAGCAGTTTACAGTTGAACACCGGGGAGCTGTTTTTT
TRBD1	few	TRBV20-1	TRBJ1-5	CSALTGGLGNQPQHF	TGCAGTGCACTGACAGGGGGGCTAGGCAATCAGCCCCAGCATTTT
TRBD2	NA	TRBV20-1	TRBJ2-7	CSAGGRAPLYEQYF	TGCAGTGCTGGCGGGAGGGCCCCCCTTTACGAGCAGTACTTC
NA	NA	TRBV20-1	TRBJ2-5	CSARDSMGARETQYF	TGCAGTGCTAGAGATTCCATGGGGGCTCGAGAGACCCAGTACTTC
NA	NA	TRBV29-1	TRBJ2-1	CSVEDIGGPAYNEQFF	TGCAGCGTTGAAGATATTGGGGGCCCTGCCTACAATGAGCAGTTCTTC
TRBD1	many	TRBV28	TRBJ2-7	CASSQTGLGQYF	TGTGCCAGCAGCCAGACAGGGTTAGGGCAGTACTTC
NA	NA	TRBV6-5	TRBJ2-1	CASSYDGIYNEQFF	TGTGCCAGCAGTTATGACGGGATTTACAATGAGCAGTTCTTC
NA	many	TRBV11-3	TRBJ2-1	CASSFFAGNEQFF	TGTGCCAGCAGCTTCTTTGCTGGAAATGAGCAGTTCTTC
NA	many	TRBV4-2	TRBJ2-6	CASSQVASSGANVLTF	TGTGCCAGCAGCCAAGTGGCGTCCTCTGGGGCCAACGTCCTGACTTTC
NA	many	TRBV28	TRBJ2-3	CASSPVRTQTQYF	TGTGCCAGCAGCCCGGTGCGGACCCAAACGCAGTATTTT
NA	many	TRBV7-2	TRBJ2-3	CASSLAGRADTQYF	TGTGCCAGCAGCTTAGCAGGTCGGGCAGATACGCAGTATTTT
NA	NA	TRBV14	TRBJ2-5	CASSQVGTPETQYF	TGTGCCAGCAGCCAAGTCGGGACTCCGGAGACCCAGTACTTC
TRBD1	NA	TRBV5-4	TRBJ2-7	CASSMGQVNSYEQYF	TGTGCCAGCAGCATGGGACAGGTGAACTCCTACGAGCAGTACTTC
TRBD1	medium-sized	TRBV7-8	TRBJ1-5	CASRSDRGSSQPQHF	TGTGCCAGCAGAAGTGACAGGGGGTCGAGTCAGCCCCAGCATTTT
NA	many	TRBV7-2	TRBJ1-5	CASSLIREVGQPQHF	TGTGCCAGCAGCTTAATCAGGGAGGTGGGTCAGCCCCAGCATTTT
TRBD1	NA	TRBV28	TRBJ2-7	CASSFGARDRPMEEQYF	TGTGCCAGCAGTTTCGGAGCGAGGGACAGGCCCATGGAGGAGCAGTACTTC
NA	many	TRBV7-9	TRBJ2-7	CASSLAQGDIDEQYF	TGTGCCAGCAGCTTAGCGCAGGGCGACATCGACGAGCAGTACTTC
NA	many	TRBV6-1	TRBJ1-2	CASIRGTSPNYGYTF	TGTGCCAGCATAAGAGGGACAAGTCCCAACTATGGCTACACCTTC
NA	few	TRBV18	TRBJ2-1	CASSPVWLEGHNEQFF	TGTGCCAGCTCACCAGTATGGCTAGAGGGTCACAATGAGCAGTTCTTC
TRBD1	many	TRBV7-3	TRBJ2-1	CASSQGGQGYNEQFF	TGTGCCAGCAGCCAGGGGGGACAGGGCTACAATGAGCAGTTCTTC
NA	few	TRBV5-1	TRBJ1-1	CASSLTDGYTEAFF	TGCGCCAGCAGCTTGACTGACGGGTACACTGAAGCTTTCTTT
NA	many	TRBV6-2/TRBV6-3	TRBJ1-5	CASSYLDRSHQPQHF	TGTGCCAGCAGTTACCTAGACAGATCCCATCAGCCCCAGCATTTT
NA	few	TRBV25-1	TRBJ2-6	CASLLSGANVLTF	TGTGCCAGTCTTCTCTCTGGGGCCAACGTCCTGACTTTC
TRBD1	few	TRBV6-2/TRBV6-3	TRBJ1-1	CASTRTGPNTEAFF	TGTGCCAGCACACGGACAGGACCAAACACTGAAGCTTTCTTT
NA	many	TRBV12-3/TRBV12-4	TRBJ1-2	CASSRRLGIPSYGYTF	TGTGCCAGCAGCCGCCGGTTGGGGATACCCTCTTATGGCTACACCTTC
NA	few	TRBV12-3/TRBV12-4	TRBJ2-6	CASSFFSSSGANVLTF	TGTGCCAGCAGTTTTTTCAGTAGCTCTGGGGCCAACGTCCTGACTTTC
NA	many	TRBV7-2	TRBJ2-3	CASSRGPGDTQYF	TGTGCCAGCAGCAGGGGACCGGGTGATACGCAGTATTTT
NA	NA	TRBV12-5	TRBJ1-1	CASGLSGNTEAFF	TGTGCTAGTGGTCTCAGCGGGAACACTGAAGCTTTCTTT
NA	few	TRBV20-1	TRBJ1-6	CSADEGSYNSPLHF	TGCAGTGCTGATGAGGGCTCCTATAATTCACCCCTCCACTTT
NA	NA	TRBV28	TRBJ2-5	CASSLYGKSGETQYF	TGTGCCAGCAGTTTATACGGGAAGTCGGGAGAGACCCAGTACTTC
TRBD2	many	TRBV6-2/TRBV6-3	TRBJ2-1	CASSLSGGGYNEQFF	TGTGCCAGCAGTCTTAGCGGGGGGGGGTACAATGAGCAGTTCTTC
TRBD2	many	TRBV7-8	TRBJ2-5	CASSDDATSGSWSQYF	TGTGCCAGCAGCGACGATGCGACTAGCGGGAGCTGGTCCCAGTACTTC